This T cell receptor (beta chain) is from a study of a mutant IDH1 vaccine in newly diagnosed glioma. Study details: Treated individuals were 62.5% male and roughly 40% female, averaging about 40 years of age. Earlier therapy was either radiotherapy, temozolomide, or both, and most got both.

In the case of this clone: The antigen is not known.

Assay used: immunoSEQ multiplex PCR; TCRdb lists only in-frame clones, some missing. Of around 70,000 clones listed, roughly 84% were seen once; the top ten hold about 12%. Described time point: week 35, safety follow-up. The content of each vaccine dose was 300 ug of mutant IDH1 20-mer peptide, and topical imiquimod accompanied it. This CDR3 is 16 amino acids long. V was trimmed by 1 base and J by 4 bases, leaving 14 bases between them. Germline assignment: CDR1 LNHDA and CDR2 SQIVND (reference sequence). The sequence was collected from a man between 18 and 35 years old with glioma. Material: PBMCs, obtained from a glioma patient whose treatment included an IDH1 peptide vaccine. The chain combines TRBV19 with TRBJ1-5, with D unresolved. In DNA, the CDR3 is TGTGCCAGTAGTATAGGAGTGTCACAGAGAAATCAGCCCCAGCATTTT. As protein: CASSIGVSQRNQPQHF.